A selection of T cell receptor beta chains follows, all from one sample in a study of shared clonotypes between healthy human individuals. Only in-frame clones appear in the TCRdb table, and some are missing; sequencing was by immunoSEQ multiplex PCR. The repertoire holds 1,400,000 or so clones, with 97% to 99% as singletons. The specimen was naive CD4+ T cells sorted from blood. The source of these receptors is a man under 40 in good health. CDR3s leave out the opening cysteine and the closing phenylalanine or tryptophan.

v_call cdr3_aa
TRBV9 ASRPVSGNEQF
TRBV5-1 ASSFGLENEQF
TRBV6-1 ASGGTSGMAHEQY
TRBV27 ASSSFRAGAHSYGYT
TRBV6-1 ASSLGGGGPDTQY
TRBV7-7 ASSSFAGELF
TRBV27 ASSPRSPASYEQF
TRBV5-1 ASSLIAGNNEQF
TRBV11-1 ASSPWTSGTSRATDTQY
TRBV15 ATSRGHLSETQY
TRBV5-4 ASSTTPTSLHEQY
TRBV7-9 ASSDRAGELF
TRBV9 ASHRVSGGYT
TRBV28 ASTLNLYEQY
TRBV9 ASSGSGRSNQPQH
TRBV2 ASSEVRSTEAF
TRBV28 ASSLQGRGANVLT
TRBV18 ASSLEAGGYEQY
TRBV7-9 ASSPLAGGYQETQY
TRBV19 ASSILGGVSPSTNEQF
TRBV11-2 ASSLDRAGGRYNEQF
TRBV10-3 AISALGSLAKNIQY
TRBV28 ASSRRQGAGNEQY
TRBV7-2 ASSLVGSGVYEQY
TRBV11-2 ASSFRLAPGYEQY
TRBV11-2 ASSYLTDTQY
TRBV10-3 AIRSIIVGTSSTDTQY
TRBV10-3 AISLGLAGGISYNEQF
TRBV27 ASSLLGASTDTQY
TRBV29-1 SVGAGGGHEQF
TRBV18 ASSPVVGTANYGYT
TRBV5-1 ASSLVLGTEQF
TRBV19 ASRSLGAGNIQY
TRBV19 ASSISGARTDTQY
TRBV29-1 SGAGGGREQETQY
TRBV28 ASSRDRGASEQETQY
TRBV13 ASSSPSRLAGLDNEQF
TRBV7-2 ASSLGQLSEAF
TRBV7-2 ASSLRGSETQY
TRBV2 ASSDTRKSTDTQY
TRBV15 ATSSLRELNTGELF
TRBV11-2 ASSRPGTVTYEQY
TRBV28 ASSLLSSGRFEQY
TRBV27 ASSDLPGPNTDTQY
TRBV7-8 ASSLTRTSGLSYEQY
TRBV2 ASSEALVGGTQY
TRBV11-2 ASRPGQGAWLSNYNEQF
TRBV5-1 ASSLGLKEQY
TRBV7-9 ASSLPGQGEAKLF